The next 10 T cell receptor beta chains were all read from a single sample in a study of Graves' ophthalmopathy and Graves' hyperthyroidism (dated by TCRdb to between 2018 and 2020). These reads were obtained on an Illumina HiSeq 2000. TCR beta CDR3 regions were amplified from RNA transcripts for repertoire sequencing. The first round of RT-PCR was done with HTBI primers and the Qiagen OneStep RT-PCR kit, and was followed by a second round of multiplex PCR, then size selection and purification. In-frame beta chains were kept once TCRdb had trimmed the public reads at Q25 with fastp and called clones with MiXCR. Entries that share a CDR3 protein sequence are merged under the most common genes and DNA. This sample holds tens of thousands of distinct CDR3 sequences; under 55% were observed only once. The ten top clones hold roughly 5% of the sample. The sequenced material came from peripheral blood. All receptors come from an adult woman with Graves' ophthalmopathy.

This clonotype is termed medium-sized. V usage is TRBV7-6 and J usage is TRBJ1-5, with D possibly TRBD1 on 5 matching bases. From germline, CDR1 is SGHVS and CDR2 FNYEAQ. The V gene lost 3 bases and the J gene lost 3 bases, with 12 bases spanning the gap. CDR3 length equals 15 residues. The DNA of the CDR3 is TGTGCCAGCAGCTTGATTTCAGGGCTCAATCAGCCCCAGCATTTT. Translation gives CASSLISGLNQPQHF.

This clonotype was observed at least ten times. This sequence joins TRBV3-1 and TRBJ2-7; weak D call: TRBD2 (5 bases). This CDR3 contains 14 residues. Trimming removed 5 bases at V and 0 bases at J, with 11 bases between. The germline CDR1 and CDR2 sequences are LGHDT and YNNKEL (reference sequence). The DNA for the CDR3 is TGTGCCAGCAGCGAAGCGGATAGCTCCTACGAGCAGTACTTC. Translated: CASSEADSSYEQYF.

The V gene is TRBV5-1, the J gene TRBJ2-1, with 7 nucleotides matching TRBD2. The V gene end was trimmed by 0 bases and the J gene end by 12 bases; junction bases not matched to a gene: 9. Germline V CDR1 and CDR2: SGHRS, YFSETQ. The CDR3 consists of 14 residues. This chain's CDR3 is CASSLGLEGGTQFF. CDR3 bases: TGCGCCAGCAGCTTGGGACTGGAGGGAGGGACGCAGTTCTTC.

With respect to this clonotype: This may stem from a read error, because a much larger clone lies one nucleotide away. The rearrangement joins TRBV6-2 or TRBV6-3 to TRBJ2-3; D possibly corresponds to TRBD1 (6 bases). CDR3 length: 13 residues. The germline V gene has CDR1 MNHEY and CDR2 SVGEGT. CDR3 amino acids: CASNYRETDTQYF. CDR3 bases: TGTGCCAGCAATTACAGGGAAACAGATACGCAGTATTTT.

CDR3 residues: CSATTGDFETQYF. CDR3 nucleotides: TGCAGTGCTACCACAGGGGATTTTGAGACCCAGTACTTC. The V call is TRBV20-1, the J call TRBJ2-5; 7 positions agree with TRBD1. The CDR3 runs 13 residues. Germline V lookup: CDR1 DFQATT, CDR2 SNEGSKA (reference sequence). Trimming cost V 4 bases and J 5 bases; bases outside gene matches: 7.

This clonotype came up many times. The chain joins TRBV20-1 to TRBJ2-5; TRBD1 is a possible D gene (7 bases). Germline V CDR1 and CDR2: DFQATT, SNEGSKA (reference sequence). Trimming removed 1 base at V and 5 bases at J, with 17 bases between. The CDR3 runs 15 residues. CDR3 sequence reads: CSARAVGGGAETQYF. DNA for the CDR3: TGCAGTGCTAGAGCCGTAGGAGGGGGCGCGGAGACCCAGTACTTC.

As DNA, the CDR3 is TGCAGTGCTAGCCGTGGGACGGGTGGGGAAGCTTTCTTT. Protein sequence: CSASRGTGGEAFF. This sequence joins TRBV20-1 and TRBJ1-1; possible D gene TRBD1, 5 bases. Trimming removed 3 bases at V and 8 bases at J, with 16 bases between. The CDR3 spans 13 residues. Germline loops: CDR1 DFQATT, CDR2 SNEGSKA (reference sequence).

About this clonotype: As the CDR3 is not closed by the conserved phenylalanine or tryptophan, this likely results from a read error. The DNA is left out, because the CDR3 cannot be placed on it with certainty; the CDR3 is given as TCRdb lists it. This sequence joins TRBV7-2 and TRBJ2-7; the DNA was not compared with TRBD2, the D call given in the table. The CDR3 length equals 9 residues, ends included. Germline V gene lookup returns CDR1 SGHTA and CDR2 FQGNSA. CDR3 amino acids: CASSLVLAG.

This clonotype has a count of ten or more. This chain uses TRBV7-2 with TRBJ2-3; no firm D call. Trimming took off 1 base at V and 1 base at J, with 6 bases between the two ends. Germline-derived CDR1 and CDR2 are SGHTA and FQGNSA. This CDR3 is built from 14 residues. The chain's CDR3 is CASSLVPGTDTQYF. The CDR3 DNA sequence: TGTGCCAGCAGCTTAGTTCCGGGCACAGATACGCAGTATTTT.

Written as DNA, the CDR3 is TGTGCCAGCAGTCAGCGAAACACAGATACGCAGCATTTT. Translating gives CASSQRNTDTQHF. The chain carries TRBV7-9 and TRBJ2-3; the D is unclear. The end of the DNA is better explained by TRBJ1-5, so the J call may be wrong. CDR1 and CDR2 (germline): SEHNR, FQNEAQ (reference sequence). The CDR3 sequence is 13 residues long.